This T cell receptor beta chain is drawn from a study of T cell clones after liver transplantation. The V gene's germline CDR1 is SNHLY and CDR2 FYNNEI. The CDR3 has 14 amino acids. V was trimmed by 5 bases and J by 5 bases, leaving 15 bases between them. TCRdb keeps only in-frame clones here, not all; method: immunoSEQ multiplex PCR. The sample records approximately 50,000 clones, 65% to 80% being singletons. The sequencing here drew on CD4+ T cells from blood, taken more than 53 months after liver transplant. The rearrangement links TRBV2 to TRBJ1-1, with D maybe TRBD1 (5 bases). The sequence was collected from a human patient who received a liver transplant. Certain T cells may be donor cells from the graft. The CDR3: CASSLGSKGTEAFF. The CDR3 bases are TGTGCCAGCAGTCTGGGCTCCAAGGGGACTGAAGCTTTCTTT. Drawing the rest from reference TRBV2 and TRBJ1-1, the complete variable domain is EPEVTQTPSHQVTQMGQEVILRCVPISNHLYFYWYRQILGQKVEFLVSFYNNEISEKSEIFDDQFSVERPDGSNFTLKIRSTKLEDSAMYFCASSLGSKGTEAFFGQGTRLTVV.